What follows describes a single T cell receptor beta chain. Original methodology: Reference gene primer amplification in the assay estimated nucleated cell counts. Sequenced by immunoSEQ multiplex PCR; TCRdb stores in-frame clones only, minus some. V, J and clone size are those of that table, while D and trimming were read from the DNA. The data show roughly 250,000 clones, with approximately 87% seen just once and approximately 12% held by the top ten. There are 15 residues in the CDR3. Trimming left V 2 bases short and J 5 bases short, with 13 bases between. The V gene's germline CDR1 is SGHVS and CDR2 FQNEAQ. This sample stems from a study of blood T cell repertoires in COVID-19. Overall study context: Samples taken during acute and convalescent COVID-19 were collected in the United States, Italy and Spain.

The chain is built from TRBV7-8 and TRBJ1-5, with D possibly matching TRBD1 (6 bases). Material: peripheral blood. The source of this sequence is a woman aged 30 to 39 with COVID-19, enrolled during active disease. CDR3 sequence reads: CASSLPGVDHQPQHF. The CDR3 DNA reads as TGTGCCAGCAGCTTACCAGGGGTAGATCATCAGCCCCAGCATTTT. Complete variable domain (other parts from reference TRBV7-8 and TRBJ1-5): GAGVSQSPRYKVAKRGQDVALRCDPISGHVSLFWYQQALGQGPEFLTYFQNEAQLDKSGLPSDRFFAERPEGSVSTLKIQRTQQEDSAVYLCASSLPGVDHQPQHFGDGTRLSIL.